Shown below are 27 T cell receptor beta chains from a single sample sequenced in a study of T cell repertoires in cytomegalovirus infection. One entry per CDR3 protein results from TCRdb running MiXCR on the reads. The repertoire includes about 310,000 distinct CDR3 sequences, roughly 25% of them detected once, and 13% sits in the top ten. For these receptors, no antigen is known. This specimen consisted of cultured PBMCs, obtained from culture after CMV antigen stimulation. Every receptor here comes from a human donor in good health (CMV status not recorded). Some clones in this sample may be carry-over from other donors' samples.

This clonotype was observed a handful of times. The V and J genes are TRBV11-2 and TRBJ2-7; D uncertain. Trimming shortened V by 1 base and J by 5 bases, and 9 bases separated the two germline ends. The CDR3 consists of 13 residues. Germline assignment: CDR1 SGHAT and CDR2 FQNNGV. The CDR3 DNA reads TGTGCCAGCAGCTTAGCCCTTGGGGACGAGCAGTACTTC. It encodes CASSLALGDEQYF.

This clonotype was seen repeatedly, ten times or more. The chain is built from TRBV12-3 or TRBV12-4 and TRBJ2-1; 7 bases are a match to TRBD1. There are 13 residues in the CDR3. The trim removed 6 bases at V and 6 bases at J, leaving 5 bases unmatched. DNA for the CDR3: TGTGCCAGCAGCCCGACAGGGCCCAATGAGCAGTTCTTC. As protein: CASSPTGPNEQFF.

About this clonotype itself: This may be a read error: a much more frequent sequence differs by one nucleotide. V gene TRBV12-3 or TRBV12-4 combines with J gene TRBJ2-1, with unresolved D. The V gene lost 8 bases and the J gene lost 4 bases, with 18 bases spanning the gap. This CDR3 spans 15 amino acids. The CDR3 DNA reads TGTGCCAGCGGGTCCCGTTCCCTTCATTACAATGAGCAGTTCTTC. Protein sequence: CASGSRSLHYNEQFF.

This clonotype was seen a handful of times. The chain recombines TRBV7-9 with TRBJ1-1, with 7 bases fitting TRBD1. Looked up from germline, CDR1 is SEHNR and CDR2 is FQNEAQ (reference sequence). V dropped 2 bases and J dropped 7; count of bases not matched to a gene: 7. The CDR3 covers 14 residues. CDR3 sequence reads: CASSLTGVGGEAFF. In DNA, the CDR3 is TGTGCCAGCAGCTTAACAGGGGTAGGGGGTGAAGCTTTCTTT.

There are a few counts of this clonotype. The chain recombines TRBV19 with TRBJ2-4; D remains ambiguous. Trimming cost V 3 bases and J 5 bases, with 17 bases left between them. Germline lookup yields CDR1 LNHDA and CDR2 SQIVND (reference sequence). This CDR3 is built from 16 residues. This CDR3 is CASSIRLGRPENIQYF. In DNA form, the CDR3 reads TGTGCCAGTAGTATCAGGTTAGGGCGCCCCGAAAACATTCAGTACTTC.

The chain has TRBV29-1 and TRBJ1-3; no clear D. This CDR3 spans 13 amino acids. Germline lookup yields CDR1 SQVTM and CDR2 ANQGSEA. V lost 4 bases, J lost 0 bases, and 7 bases lay in between. CDR3 in amino acids: CSVAASSGNTIYF. The DNA of the CDR3 is TGCAGCGTTGCAGCCAGCTCTGGAAACACCATATATTTT.

This clonotype was seen many times. The chain recombines TRBV11-3 with TRBJ2-5; D is possibly TRBD1 (5 bases). Germline CDR1 SGHNT, CDR2 YENEEA. Deletions cut 0 bases from V and 2 bases from J, with 13 bases between. This CDR3 comprises 16 residues. CDR3 residues: CASSLDGQNTQETQYF. In DNA, the CDR3 is TGTGCCAGCAGCTTAGACGGACAAAATACACAAGAGACCCAGTACTTC.

In this sample, this clonotype turned up many times. This rearrangement joins TRBV7-4 to TRBJ1-3; weak D call: TRBD1 (5 bases). Trimming left V 5 bases short and J 9 bases short, with 20 bases between. The length of the CDR3 is 15 residues. Germline V gives CDR1 SGHVT, CDR2 SQSDAQ. CDR3 sequence (DNA): TGTGCCAGCAGCCAAGACCGGGGGGAGGGAGCCACCATATATTTT. This codes for CASSQDRGEGATIYF.

The chain joins TRBV5-1 to TRBJ1-3; the D is unclear. The V end was cut by 3 bases, the J end by 6 bases, with 16 bases between. CDR1 and CDR2 (germline): SGHRS, YFSETQ. This CDR3 has 15 amino acids. The CDR3 DNA reads as TGCGCCAGCAGCTGGGGAGGCAGGCTCACAAACACCATATATTTT. Encoded protein: CASSWGGRLTNTIYF.

This clonotype was counted a few times. The chain recombines TRBV12-3 or TRBV12-4 with TRBJ2-1; 9 nucleotides align to TRBD2. The V segment lost 8 bases and the J segment 1 base; nucleotides outside the gene matches: 3. This CDR3 is 14 amino acids long. CDR3 in amino acids: CASLSGSSYNEQFF. In DNA, the CDR3 is TGTGCCAGCCTTAGCGGGAGTTCCTACAATGAGCAGTTCTTC.

The V and J genes are TRBV7-2 and TRBJ2-7; unclear D gene. The CDR3 extends over 10 amino acids. The V end lost 6 bases, the J end lost 4 bases, and 4 bases lay between the germline ends. Germline V gene lookup returns CDR1 SGHTA and CDR2 FQGNSA. The CDR3 bases are TGTGCCAGCAGACTATACGAGCAGTACGTC. The encoded protein is CASRLYEQYV.

This clonotype was detected ten times or more. J is TRBJ2-7 and V is TRBV4-2; 8 nucleotides line up with TRBD2. V was pared by 0 bases and J by 3 bases, with 7 bases of the junction left unmatched. CDR3 length: 16 residues. The V gene's germline CDR1 is LGHNA and CDR2 YNFKEQ. Here the CDR3 reads CASSQEMGGRFYEQYF. The CDR3 coding sequence is TGTGCCAGCAGCCAAGAGATGGGCGGGAGGTTCTACGAGCAGTACTTC.

V and J are TRBV6-8 and TRBJ2-2; D unresolved. The CDR3 runs 14 residues. V was shortened by 2 bases and J by 1 base, with 5 bases between the two germline ends. CDR1 is MNHGY and CDR2 is SAAAGT in the germline V gene. The CDR3 DNA follows: TGTGCCAGCAGTTACCTGGTGAACACCGGGGAGCTGTTTTTT. This codes for CASSYLVNTGELFF.

This clonotype appeared many times. The chain is built from TRBV13 and TRBJ1-2, with D perhaps TRBD1 (5 bases). The germline V gene has CDR1 PRHDT and CDR2 FYEKMQ (reference sequence). There are 17 residues in the CDR3. With 5 bases removed from V and 0 bases from J, the gap between germline ends came to 19 bases. CDR3 nucleotides: TGTGCCAGCAGCGCGCGGGTTGGGCGACAGTCTAACTATGGCTACACCTTC. Amino acids: CASSARVGRQSNYGYTF.

This clonotype has only a few counts. The chain recombines TRBV11-2 with TRBJ1-4; TRBD1 matches 10 bases. The CDR3 is made up of 16 amino acids. CDR1 and CDR2 from the germline V gene are SGHAT and FQNNGV. Trimming at V came to 0 bases and at J to 8 bases, leaving 6 bases not matched to a gene. CDR3 residues: CASSLDTGTGDEKLFF. The DNA for the CDR3 is TGTGCCAGCAGCTTAGATACGGGGACAGGGGACGAAAAACTGTTTTTT.

This clonotype was seen repeatedly, ten times or more. The rearrangement uses TRBV5-4 and TRBJ1-1; TRBD1 matches at 11 bases. J gave up 1 base and V 2 bases, and 1 base lay outside the gene matches. The V gene's germline CDR1 is SGHNT and CDR2 YYREEE (reference sequence). The CDR3 consists of 15 residues. The CDR3 sequence is CASSLGTGGNTEAFF. CDR3 coding DNA: TGTGCCAGCAGCTTAGGGACAGGGGGGAACACTGAAGCTTTCTTT.

The chain combines TRBV19 with TRBJ2-4; D remains unclear. The CDR3 consists of 12 residues. V was shortened by 7 bases and J by 8 bases, with 12 bases between the two germline ends. Germline-derived CDR1 and CDR2 are LNHDA and SQIVND (reference sequence). The CDR3 region is CASTAIGDIQYF. The CDR3 DNA sequence: TGTGCCAGTACGGCCATTGGAGACATTCAGTACTTC.

This clonotype was detected ten times or more. V is TRBV7-2 and J is TRBJ2-5, with a possible D match to TRBD1 (6 bases). CDR3 size: 13 residues. CDR1 is SGHTA, CDR2 FQGNSA, per germline. Trimming pared 4 bases from V and 7 bases from J, leaving 13 bases between. This CDR3 is CASSSAEGGTQYF. Written as DNA, the CDR3 is TGTGCCAGCAGCTCAGCTGAAGGGGGGACCCAGTACTTC.

In this sample, this clonotype turned up a few times. The rearrangement links TRBV6-2 or TRBV6-3 to TRBJ2-7; weak D call: TRBD2 (5 bases). The germline gives CDR1 MNHEY, CDR2 SVGEGT. Between the trimmed V and J ends, which lost 6 bases and 3 bases, there was a span of 12 bases. The CDR3 runs to 13 residues. The DNA for the CDR3 is TGTGCCAGCAGCCTAGCCGAACTCTACGAGCAGTACTTC. Its protein is CASSLAELYEQYF.

The chain is built from TRBV28 and TRBJ2-7, with D tentatively TRBD1 (5 bases). The CDR3 totals 14 residues. In germline, CDR1 is MDHEN, CDR2 SYDVKM. V gave up 6 bases and J gave up 4 bases, with 16 bases separating them. The CDR3 protein is CASRLKQGMYEQYF. DNA for the CDR3: TGTGCCAGCAGACTAAAGCAGGGAATGTACGAGCAGTACTTC.

Many counts were recorded for this clonotype. This chain uses TRBV25-1 with TRBJ2-1; TRBD1 aligns across 9 bases. The V segment lost 3 bases and the J segment 3 bases; nucleotides outside the gene matches: 3. This CDR3 spans 15 amino acids. The germline V gene has CDR1 MGHDK and CDR2 SYGVNS. CDR3 amino acids: CASSEGQGNYNEQFF. The CDR3 DNA follows: TGTGCCAGCAGTGAGGGACAGGGTAACTACAATGAGCAGTTCTTC.

This clonotype has a handful of counts. V is TRBV28 and J is TRBJ2-7; 7 nucleotides line up with TRBD2. CDR1 is MDHEN and CDR2 is SYDVKM in the germline V gene. This CDR3 spans 13 amino acids. V dropped 8 bases and J dropped 3; count of bases not matched to a gene: 7. As DNA, the CDR3 is TGTGCCAGCGTTACTCCGGGGGGCTACGAGCAGTACTTC. Translation gives CASVTPGGYEQYF.

V and J are TRBV20-1 and TRBJ2-1, with 7 bases aligning to TRBD1. The CDR3 extends over 14 amino acids. The junction had 9 bases not matched to a gene; V was cut back by 6 bases and J by 4 bases. CDR1 is DFQATT and CDR2 is SNEGSKA in the germline V gene (reference sequence). The CDR3 region has the DNA TGCAGTGCCGCCGGGACAGAGACGTACAATGAGCAGTTCTTC. Its translation: CSAAGTETYNEQFF.

This clonotype was recorded a few times. The rearrangement links TRBV7-3 to TRBJ1-4; D is undetermined. CDR3 length: 13 amino acids. The V gene's germline CDR1 is SGHTA and CDR2 FQGTGA. The germline V and J ends were trimmed by 5 bases and 7 bases, with 11 bases remaining between them. The CDR3 bases are TGTGCCAGCAGCCGGTCACCAGGTGAAAAACTGTTTTTT. Its protein product is CASSRSPGEKLFF.

There are many counts of this clonotype. V and J are TRBV7-2 and TRBJ2-1, with 12 bases identical to TRBD2. Trimming at V came to 5 bases and at J to 7 bases, leaving 9 bases not matched to a gene. Per the germline V gene, CDR1 is SGHTA and CDR2 is FQGNSA. CDR3 length: 16 residues. The CDR3 DNA sequence: TGTGCCAGCAGCCCCCCTGGACTAGCGGGAAGAAATGAGCAGTTCTTC. Translated, it gives CASSPPGLAGRNEQFF.

This chain uses TRBV16 with TRBJ1-2, with unresolved D. Trimming left V 0 bases short and J 4 bases short, with 18 bases between. The CDR3 extends over 17 amino acids. The V gene's germline CDR1 is KGHSY and CDR2 FQNENV. Written as DNA, the CDR3 is TGTGCCAGCAGCCAATCAAGGGTGACCGGAGGGTTCTATGGCTACACCTTC. Amino acid sequence: CASSQSRVTGGFYGYTF.

This clonotype has ten or more counts. The chain links TRBV12-3 or TRBV12-4 to TRBJ1-2; no definite D call. The CDR3 has 14 amino acids. V was shortened by 0 bases and J by 7 bases, with 12 bases between the two germline ends. CDR3 DNA sequence: TGTGCCAGCAGTTTAGCGGGGTATGACGTTGGCTACACCTTC. Translating gives CASSLAGYDVGYTF.